This T cell receptor beta chain originates from a study of blood T cell repertoires in COVID-19. Study details: The United States, Italy and Spain supplied acute and convalescent COVID-19 samples.

As processed by the authors: Scientists estimated how many nucleated cells there were by amplifying reference gene primers. The protocol was immunoSEQ multiplex PCR, while the TCRdb copy is restricted to in-frame clones and leaves out a portion. For V, J and clone size, that table is used; D and trimming come from the DNA. This sample has under 250,000 clones, with roughly 86% found just once. CDR1 is SGHTS and CDR2 is YDEGEE in the germline V gene. This CDR3 has 13 residues. V shed 5 bases and J shed 7 bases, with 10 bases lying between them. The source is a woman aged 50 to 60 with active or convalescent COVID-19. The chain carries TRBV5-8 and TRBJ1-6; no clear D gene. The sequencing sample was made of peripheral blood. The DNA for the CDR3 is TGTGCCAGCAGAGAGTACTCAAATTCACCCCTCCACTTT. As protein: CASREYSNSPLHF.